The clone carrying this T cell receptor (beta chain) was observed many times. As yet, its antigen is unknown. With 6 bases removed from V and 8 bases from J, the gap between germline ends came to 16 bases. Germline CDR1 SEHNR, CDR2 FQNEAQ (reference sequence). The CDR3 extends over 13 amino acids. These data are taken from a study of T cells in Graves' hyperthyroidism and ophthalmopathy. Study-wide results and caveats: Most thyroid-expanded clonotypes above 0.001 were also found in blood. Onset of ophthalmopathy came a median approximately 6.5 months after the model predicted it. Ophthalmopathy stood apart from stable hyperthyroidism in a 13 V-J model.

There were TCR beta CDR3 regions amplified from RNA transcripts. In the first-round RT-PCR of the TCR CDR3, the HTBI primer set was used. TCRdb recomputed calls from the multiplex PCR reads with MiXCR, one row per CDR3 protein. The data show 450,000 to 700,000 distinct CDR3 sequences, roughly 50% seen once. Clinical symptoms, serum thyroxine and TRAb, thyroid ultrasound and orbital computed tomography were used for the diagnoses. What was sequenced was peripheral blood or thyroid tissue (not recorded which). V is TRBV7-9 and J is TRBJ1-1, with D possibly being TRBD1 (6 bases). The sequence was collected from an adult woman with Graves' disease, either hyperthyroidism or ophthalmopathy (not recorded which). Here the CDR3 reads CASSRAGALEAFF. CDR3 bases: TGTGCCAGCAGTCGAGCAGGGGCCTTAGAAGCTTTCTTT.